In this sample, the clone carrying this T cell receptor beta chain turned up once. Its target is unknown. Trimming removed 5 bases from V and 2 bases from J; junction bases left unmatched: 6. Germline V lookup: CDR1 SGHTA, CDR2 FQGNSA. The CDR3 loop spans 15 amino acids. This sample is drawn from a study of cytomegalovirus exposure and HLA in healthy donors. In the study overall: A prior study identified roughly 110 million unique TCR beta sequences from 150 million to 200 million T cells.

With 60 Vbeta and 13 Jbeta primers, the PCR was carried out. The data were produced by immunoSEQ multiplex PCR, yet TCRdb's version contains in-frame clones alone and is incomplete. Counted here are over 150,000 clones, around 85% occurring once; the ten biggest clones make up 0.85%. General study findings and limits: An analysis done earlier found most TCR beta V segments productive about 87% or about 30% of the time. Later findings reportedly placed an Asian-associated ancestry cluster below the roughly 660-donor mean for N-insertions. Accurate HLA-A and HLA-B prediction from TCR beta sequences was reported for most subjects.

This clonotype was sampled from a woman aged 25 to 39 in good health and CMV-seronegative. What was sequenced was PBMCs. This chain connects TRBV7-2 to TRBJ1-3; TRBD1 matches 7 bases. This CDR3 reads CASSTDRAAGNTIYF. The CDR3 bases are TGTGCCAGCAGCACCGACAGGGCGGCTGGAAACACCATATATTTT.